A selection of T cell receptor beta chains follows, all from one sample in a study of radiation and T cells in renal cell carcinoma. Libraries were prepared by immunoSEQ multiplex PCR; TCRdb keeps only in-frame clonotypes and omits some of them. The sample carries 100,000 to 150,000 clones, over 75% recorded once. This specimen was blood, taken from a patient whose treatment included radiotherapy and nephrectomy. The source of these receptors is a man aged 45-60 years with renal cell carcinoma. The CDR3 runs from the conserved cysteine through the conserved F or W. A D gene is named only where the DNA matches it firmly. Clone size is not always given. Where it is, it says once, few, many or a class for expanded clones.

D gene	V gene	clone size	J gene	CDR3 DNA	CDR3 protein
NA	TRBV4-2	NA	TRBJ2-1	TGTGCCAGCACCAAAGGGGGGGCCGCCTCGAGGGAGCAGTTCTTC	CASTKGGAASREQFF
TRBD1	TRBV4-3	NA	TRBJ1-6	TGCGCCAGCAGCCAAGGAGGGACAGTCAATTCACCCCTCCACTTT	CASSQGGTVNSPLHF
NA	TRBV6-1	NA	TRBJ1-2	TGTGCCAGCAGTGAAAAGGGCCGTGGCTACACCTTC	CASSEKGRGYTF
NA	TRBV28	NA	TRBJ1-1	TGTGCCAGCTTAGGATATGGGGCAGGGAACACTGAAGCTTTCTTT	CASLGYGAGNTEAFF
NA	TRBV6-5	NA	TRBJ1-2	TGTGCCAGCAGGACCGGGACAATTCGTCGTGGCTACACCTTC	CASRTGTIRRGYTF
TRBD2	TRBV28	few	TRBJ2-3	TGTGCCAGCAGCTTAGCGGGTAACACAGATACGCAGTATTTT	CASSLAGNTDTQYF
NA	TRBV2	few	TRBJ1-5	TGTGCCAGCAGTGTGGAGAGGAGCAATCAGCCCCAGCATTTT	CASSVERSNQPQHF
TRBD1	TRBV6-5	NA	TRBJ1-1	TGTGCCAGCAGTTACCTCGGGACAGGCGGGAATGAAGCTTTCTTT	CASSYLGTGGNEAFF
NA	TRBV30	NA	TRBJ2-5	TGTGCCTGGAGTTTCGGGGTTCAAGAGACCCAGTACTTC	CAWSFGVQETQYF
NA	TRBV5-5	NA	TRBJ2-5	TGTGCCAGCAGCTTGCCCGTGGTAGAGACCCAGTACTTC	CASSLPVVETQYF
NA	TRBV27	NA	TRBJ2-2	TGTGCCAGCAGTTTATTCCGGGACTCCAACACCGGGGAGCTGTTTTTT	CASSLFRDSNTGELFF
TRBD2	TRBV4-1	NA	TRBJ2-4	TGCGCCAGCAGCCAAGATGGGGGGGTCAAAAACATTCAGTACTTC	CASSQDGGVKNIQYF
TRBD1	TRBV27	few	TRBJ1-2	TGTGCCAGCAGTTCAGGGGGCTTTGGCTACACCTTC	CASSSGGFGYTF
NA	TRBV7-2	NA	TRBJ2-1	TGTGCCAGCAGCTTAGAAGCGGGTTTGTACAATGAGCAGTTCTTC	CASSLEAGLYNEQFF
TRBD1	TRBV5-1	NA	TRBJ1-4	TGCGCCAGCAGCTCTCGGGACAGAAATGAAAAACTGTTTTTT	CASSSRDRNEKLFF
NA	TRBV5-5	NA	TRBJ1-4	TGTGCCAGCAGCTTGTTCCGGCCCCCTCAGCGGGGGTTGAATAATGAAAAACTGTTTTTT	CASSLFRPPQRGLNNEKLFF
NA	TRBV18	NA	TRBJ1-6	TGTGCCAGCTCACTTCAGGGTAGGGGGAGTTCACCCCTCCACTTT	CASSLQGRGSSPLHF
TRBD2	TRBV11-1	NA	TRBJ2-7	TGTGCCAGCAGCTTAAGTCTAGCGGGACTCTCCTACGAGCAGTACTTC	CASSLSLAGLSYEQYF
NA	TRBV9	NA	TRBJ1-1	TGTGCCAGCAGCGTCCTCCGCGACAGCTTTATGAACACTGAAGCTTTCTTT	CASSVLRDSFMNTEAFF
NA	TRBV6-5	NA	TRBJ1-2	TGTGCCAGCAGTTACTCGCAGCCCCCCTATGGCTACACCTTC	CASSYSQPPYGYTF
NA	TRBV10-3	NA	TRBJ2-2	TGTGCCATCCAGGCAGGGAACACCGGGGAGCTGTTTTTT	CAIQAGNTGELFF
NA	TRBV19	NA	TRBJ1-4	TGTGCCAGTAGTATTCAGGGTCATCGGGGTGAAAAACTGTTTTTT	CASSIQGHRGEKLFF
NA	TRBV7-8	NA	TRBJ2-4	TGTGCCAGCAGCTCAGAAGGCTGGACCTTAGCCAAAAACATTCAGTACTTC	CASSSEGWTLAKNIQYF
TRBD2	TRBV5-8	NA	TRBJ2-2	TGTGCCAGCAGCTTCTTGACTAGCGAGAACACCGGGGAGCTGTTTTTT	CASSFLTSENTGELFF
TRBD1	TRBV19	NA	TRBJ2-5	TGTGCCAGTAGTGGGACAGGGGCTAAAGAGACCCAGTACTTC	CASSGTGAKETQYF
NA	TRBV9	NA	TRBJ2-1	TGTGCCAGCAATTCGTATGCTAACTCCTACAATGAGCAGTTCTTC	CASNSYANSYNEQFF
NA	TRBV7-9	NA	TRBJ2-5	TGTGCCAGCAGCGGCAAGGTAGGATCGAAAGAGACCCAGTACTTC	CASSGKVGSKETQYF
TRBD1	TRBV6-5	NA	TRBJ2-3	TGTGCCAGCAGACCCGGACAGGGCACAGATACGCAGTATTTT	CASRPGQGTDTQYF
TRBD1	TRBV6-1	NA	TRBJ1-1	TGTGCCAGCAGTGGCCGCGACAGAGAAACAGGGGACCTTGGCGCTTTCTTT	CASSGRDRETGDLGAFF
TRBD2	TRBV5-1	NA	TRBJ2-7	TGCGCCAGCAGCGCTGAACTAGCGGGGGGTCCAGACCTATACGAGCAGTACTTC	CASSAELAGGPDLYEQYF
NA	TRBV7-2	NA	TRBJ1-2	TGTGCCAGCAGCTTAACGTGGGACGACTTCAGCTACACCTTC	CASSLTWDDFSYTF
NA	TRBV7-9	few	TRBJ1-1	TGTGCCAGCAGCTTAGTACAGGGAGGGGCTGAAGCTTTCTTT	CASSLVQGGAEAFF
NA	TRBV30	NA	TRBJ2-1	TGTGCCTGGAGTGCCTTGGGCGGGGGCGAGCAGTTCTTC	CAWSALGGGEQFF
NA	TRBV7-9	NA	TRBJ1-3	TGTGCCAGCAGCTTAGCATTACGGAACACCATATATTTT	CASSLALRNTIYF
TRBD1	TRBV6-5	NA	TRBJ2-7	TGTGCCAGCAGTAGCCGACCAGGGGGCTTCGAGCAGTACTTC	CASSSRPGGFEQYF
NA	TRBV7-6	NA	TRBJ2-1	TGTGCCAGCAGCTTAGGTGCTAACAATGAGCAGTTCTTC	CASSLGANNEQFF
TRBD1	TRBV5-1	NA	TRBJ2-5	TGCGCCAGCAGCAGGACAGGGGCTTCGGAGGAGACCCAGTACTTC	CASSRTGASEETQYF
TRBD2	TRBV7-9	NA	TRBJ2-1	TGTGCCAGCAGCTTAGGTAGCGGGAGGCCGGATATTGAGCAGTTCTTC	CASSLGSGRPDIEQFF
TRBD2	TRBV5-1	NA	TRBJ2-3	TGCGCCAGCAGCGGCGGGAGGGCCCCAGCAGATACGCAGTATTTT	CASSGGRAPADTQYF
TRBD1	TRBV6-5	NA	TRBJ1-3	TGTGCCAGCAGTTACTCGATGGGACAGGGTTCCTCCATATATTTT	CASSYSMGQGSSIYF
NA	TRBV5-1	NA	TRBJ1-6	TGCGCCAGCGGAGAGGGCAACTATAATTCACCCCTCCACTTT	CASGEGNYNSPLHF
TRBD2	TRBV7-2	NA	TRBJ2-5	TGTGCCAGCAGCTTTAGCGGGACGTACCAAGAGACCCAGTACTTC	CASSFSGTYQETQYF
NA	TRBV5-1	NA	TRBJ1-3	TGCGCCAGCAGCTTGTTGGGAGACTCTGGAAACACCATATATTTT	CASSLLGDSGNTIYF
NA	TRBV2	NA	TRBJ1-1	TGTGCCAGCATCGAGACGGCCGCGGGGGGCACTGAAGCTTTCTTT	CASIETAAGGTEAFF
NA	TRBV4-1	NA	TRBJ1-5	TGCGCCAGCAGCCAAGATCTGTATAGCAATCAGCCCCAGCATTTT	CASSQDLYSNQPQHF
TRBD1	TRBV14	NA	TRBJ2-1	TGTGCCAGCAGCCAAGATTTGGGACAGGGTCATGAGCAGTTCTTC	CASSQDLGQGHEQFF
TRBD2	TRBV5-1	NA	TRBJ2-7	TGCGCCAGCAGCTTGGGGCTAGCGGGAGGGGCCTACGAGCAGTACTTC	CASSLGLAGGAYEQYF
TRBD1	TRBV5-5	NA	TRBJ1-2	TGTGCCAGCAGCCTAGGGACAGGGTCTCATCTCTTC	CASSLGTGSHLF
NA	TRBV7-3	NA	TRBJ1-1	TGTGCCAGCAGCCTAGAAGCGTGGAATGAAGCTTTCTTT	CASSLEAWNEAFF
NA	TRBV5-5	NA	TRBJ1-3	TGTGCCAGCAGCTTGGAAGTAGACACCATATATTTT	CASSLEVDTIYF